This TCR beta chain was captured by sequencing in a study of T cell repertoires in aging, cancer and after chemotherapy. Study information: Glioblastoma patients receiving temozolomide-based therapy gave paired samples before and after chemotherapy.

TCR beta rearrangements were amplified from peripheral blood genomic DNA. This clonotype turned up a few times. Its antigen is unknown. Study-level results: Untreated cancer patients had significantly lower blood TCR diversity than age-matched healthy donors. These repertoire data do not allow conclusions about immunological memory after chemotherapy. Rebound thymic output was suggested by rising median generation probability during chemotherapy in each cancer cohort.

Multiplex touch-down PCR with TRB-A/B primers amplified rearranged V-D-J TRB sequences. TCRdb re-called the multiplex PCR reads through MiXCR, storing one row per CDR3 protein. The repertoire holds over 1,500 distinct CDR3 sequences, with roughly 15% as singletons. The germline CDR1 and CDR2 sequences are SGHTA and FQGNSA. The CDR3 has 15 residues. Trimming left V 5 bases short and J 0 bases short, with 14 bases between. This clonotype was obtained from a human donor with a solid tumor. V gene TRBV7-2 combines with J gene TRBJ2-7; D not resolved. The sample comprised blood. The CDR3 region is CASSPGGSRSYEQYF. The CDR3 DNA sequence: TGTGCCAGCAGCCCAGGTGGCTCACGCTCCTACGAGCAGTACTTC.